This T cell receptor (beta chain) was identified during a study of T cells in Graves' hyperthyroidism and ophthalmopathy. CDR1 DFQATT and CDR2 SNEGSKA come from the germline V gene (reference sequence). CDR3 length equals 13 residues. V was cut by 0 bases and J by 0 bases, with 5 bases left in between. From RNA transcripts, TCR beta CDR3 regions were amplified. First-round RT-PCR of the TCR CDR3 relied on the HTBI primer set. Each CDR3 protein is one row after TCRdb ran MiXCR on the multiplex PCR reads. The table records approximately 640,000 distinct CDR3 sequences, about 17% of them present only once.

Sequences were obtained from blood. The chain couples TRBV20-1 to TRBJ1-2; no definite D call. This clonotype was sampled from a woman between 25 and 40 years old with Graves' hyperthyroidism. CDR3: CSAREATNYGYTF. The CDR3, as DNA: TGCAGTGCTAGAGAGGCAACTAACTATGGCTACACCTTC.